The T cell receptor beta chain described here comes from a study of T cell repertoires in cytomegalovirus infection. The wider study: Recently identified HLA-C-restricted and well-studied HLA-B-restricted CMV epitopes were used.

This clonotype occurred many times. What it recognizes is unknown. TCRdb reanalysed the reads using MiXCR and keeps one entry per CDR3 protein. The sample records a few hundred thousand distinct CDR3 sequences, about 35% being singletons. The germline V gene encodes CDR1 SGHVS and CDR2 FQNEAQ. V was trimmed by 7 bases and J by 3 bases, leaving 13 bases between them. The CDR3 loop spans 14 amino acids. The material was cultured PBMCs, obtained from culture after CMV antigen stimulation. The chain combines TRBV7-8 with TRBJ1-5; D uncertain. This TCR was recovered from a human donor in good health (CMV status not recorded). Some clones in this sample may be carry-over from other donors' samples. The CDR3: CASTPSASNQPQHF. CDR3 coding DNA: TGTGCCAGCACCCCTTCCGCCTCCAATCAGCCCCAGCATTTT.